One T cell receptor beta chain is described in this entry. Its recognized antigen is unknown. Base qualities are missing; no much larger clone stands one base away. This sample was included in a study of cytomegalovirus exposure and HLA in healthy donors (dated by TCRdb to the late 2010s). As for the study more broadly: In an earlier analysis of under 750 of the donors, roughly 300 Gb of sequence data and 117 million unique TCR beta sequences from roughly 180 million T cells were reported. An early release covering 550 to 700 HLA-typed donors comprised approximately 290 gigabases of sequencing data and 85 million or so unique TCR sequences. Among the roughly 380 genotyped donors, approximately 81% belonged to the genetic ancestry cluster associated with self-reported Caucasian donors. The study was designed to test whether signatures of past pathogen exposure could be identified by cataloging public T cell receptors. Using immunosequencing, the study profiled T cell repertoires from about 610 subjects and related those repertoires to cytomegalovirus serostatus. Besides the first cohort of under 700 subjects, a separate validation cohort made up of 120 or so different subjects was used. To predict cytomegalovirus infection status, the study brought together high-throughput TCR immunosequencing, statistical association of individual TCRs with disease status, and machine learning. A later analysis re-examined previously published TCR beta repertoires from more than 600 donors and added high-resolution HLA genotyping to investigate patterns of TCR occurrence. Rather than drawing on any new phenotypic data, the later analysis identified candidate immune exposures from TCR beta sequences and the way those sequences occurred across donors. An earlier analysis of around 580 of the donors used high-throughput TCR beta sequencing to judge whether each TCR beta V gene segment behaved as functional or pseudogenic. Alongside the repertoire data, information on donor age, sex, ethnicity and CMV serostatus was compiled. A later genetic analysis took genome-wide SNP genotypes for about three fifths of the 666 donors and used that subset as a discovery cohort. All discovery cohort repertoires had been generated on a single sequencing platform. HLA typing covered class I and class II loci at four-digit resolution. Typing coverage varied by locus: roughly 620-640 donors for A, B, C, DRB1 and DQB1; around 560 for DQA1; around 570 for DPA1; roughly 450 for DPB1. Four to six DR-DQ haplotypes were handled as single units for association and clustering because linkage in the cohort was strong. Across approximately 400 genotyped donors of the cohort, an average of about 250,000 unique TCR beta nucleotide sequences per donor were sequenced, and roughly a sixth of those sequences were non-productive.

General findings and caveats noted by the study authors: A later analysis found that HLA-associated TCR beta chains were more clonally expanded and had lower generation probabilities than equally common non-associated chains. In a later analysis, several top co-occurrence clusters were reported to appear linked to parvovirus B19, influenza, CMV and Epstein-Barr virus. In vitro tests confirmed that a few of the cytomegalovirus-associated TCR beta chains recognize cytomegalovirus antigens. A cluster of highly shared sequence variants was judged likely to represent a technical artifact of the sequencing pipeline. According to a later genetic analysis, donors in an Asian-associated ancestry cluster had fewer N-insertions in productive TCRs than the approximately 700-donor mean. In an earlier analysis of approximately 590 of the donors, most TCR beta V segments appeared in productive rearrangements about 87% or about 30% of the time, broadly matching IMGT annotations. In a later analysis, about 16,000 TCR beta sequences were associated with specific HLA alleles at a false discovery rate of 0.05. Presence/absence analyses assumed roughly uniform sequencing depth across donors, an assumption that may not hold. Because HLA typing was missing for some donors at each locus, association tests included only the typed subset. A further reported finding was that TCR beta sequences accurately predicted the HLA-A and HLA-B alleles for most subjects in the first cohort. Some IMGT-functional V segments, including TRBV6-2 and TRBV6-3, could not be distinguished by the 87-base-pair reads and were therefore excluded. Most TCR sequences were seen in very few donors, while some public TCRs were found in many individuals. CMV serostatus was the only immune exposure information available for the cohort. Because counts were too low, around 17 rarely observed V segments, including chromosome 9 orphons, were left out of the earlier analysis of 587 of the donors. Most CMV-associated TCR beta chains appeared to be HLA-restricted in a later analysis, and the HLA associations seemed to be driven largely by CMV exposure. Correlated functional status among segregating V segments might reflect linkage disequilibrium, but an unknown experimental factor could not be ruled out. According to a later analysis, TCR association rates differed among HLA loci, with DRB1 alleles showing the most associated TCRs and HLA-C alleles showing the fewest. In a later genetic analysis, a missense DCLRE1C variant was associated with V-gene and J-gene trimming of TCR beta chains, and the association was replicated in an independent cohort. In this cohort, only TCR beta chains were sequenced, and detectable features were limited by the absence of alpha or paired-chain data. Cytomegalovirus status was reported to be diagnosed by the classifier with high specificity and sensitivity in both the original and validation cohorts. A total of 150 to 200 TCR beta chains were listed by the study as associated with cytomegalovirus. According to the authors, the approach could potentially be generalized to other disease states and immunological phenotypes. Assigning TCR associations to individual alleles was difficult when HLA alleles, especially DR and DQ, strongly co-occurred.

The cohort consisted of approximately 670 healthy bone marrow donors. Cohort members were all nominally healthy when sampled, although unrecorded immune exposures were likely present. The donor tested CMV seropositive, placing the donor among the 250 to 350 seropositive members of the cohort. Each donor provided a peripheral blood sample, and peripheral blood mononuclear cells were used for TCR beta sequencing. The Qiagen DNeasy Blood Extraction Kit was used to extract genomic DNA from the blood cell samples. Unmatched junction bases come to 4, with V trimmed by 5 bases and J by 2 bases. From a lookup of the germline V gene, CDR1 and CDR2 are MNHEY and SVGAGI. There are 14 amino acids in the CDR3, from cysteine to phenylalanine inclusive. The read is trimmed to its CDR3 DNA, 42 bases read in frame from base 1. Libraries were built with the immunoSEQ multiplex PCR assay. For the multiplex PCR, a mixture combining 60 forward primers for TCR Vbeta segments and 13 reverse primers for TCR Jbeta segments was used. Amplification of the CDR3 region of rearranged TCR beta genes was performed with a multiplex PCR assay on genomic DNA. The amplified TCR beta libraries were sequenced on the Illumina HiSeq System as 87-base-pair reads. Per the original workflow: Across the 670 or so repertoires, a later analysis counted around 80 million unique TCR beta chains, around 11 million of which were shared by at least two donors. Raw reads were error-corrected and collapsed into unique sequences by a nearest-neighbor algorithm in which closely related sequences were merged to remove PCR and sequencing errors. To assign V, D and J gene segments, CDR3 sequences were aligned to IMGT reference sequences. For a sequence to be retained, a match of at least six nucleotides was required to both a V gene segment and a J gene segment. Rearrangements were called productive when the CDR3 lacked stop codons and stayed in frame with V and J; all others were non-productive. Following IMGT convention, CDR3 was defined as the stretch from the second conserved V-encoded cysteine to the conserved J-encoded phenylalanine. The earlier analysis of fewer than 750 of the donors excluded sequences that lacked an unambiguous match to a single V gene segment. In an earlier analysis of 450 to 750 of the donors, a V segment was called functional when productive rearrangements were above 56.7%, and segregating when the standard deviation between donors exceeded 5%. A statistical classification framework was built for diagnosing cytomegalovirus status from the catalog of TCR beta chain sequences. In a later analysis, TCR nucleotide sequences were compared against IMGT/GENE-DB human TR gene sequences so that V and J genes could be assigned. Using the TCRdist pipeline, a later analysis assigned CDR3 sequences along with most-parsimonious VDJ recombination scenarios. A later analysis defined each TCR beta chain by its CDR3 amino acid sequence plus V-gene family, and excluded reads lacking a unique V-gene family. In a later analysis, approximately 640 highly shared, low-generation-probability nucleotide sequences were removed to address suspected cross-contamination and a sequencing artifact. In a later analysis, a clonal expansion index was calculated for each public chain from normalized within-repertoire ranks of inferred template counts. In a later analysis, generation probabilities were computed using a VDJ recombination model fitted to out-of-frame rearrangements, and the results were checked against IGoR. A later analysis scored TCR-TCR, TCR-HLA and TCR-CMV co-occurrence with hypergeometric tests, applying a repertoire-size bias correction to TCR pairs. In a later analysis, false discovery rates were estimated by permuting HLA or CMV assignments 20 times. In a later analysis, co-occurring TCRs were grouped with DBSCAN, and TCRdist sequence similarity was added when clustering was performed within HLA-allele-positive subsets. For co-occurrence clustering, repertoires with fewer than 30,000 or more than 120,000 public chains were excluded, along with four or five repertoires with anomalous nucleotide sharing. This immuneACCESS table, as held by TCRdb, lists in-frame sequences with V and J called but not all clones. Of the missing ones, under half trace to an unresolved V gene in checked studies; the others have no known cause. That table supplies the V and J calls and clone size; D and trimming were determined from the DNA. The sample table shows more than 70,000 clones, and less than 85% are seen once. The ten largest clones capture more than 9.5% of the sample.

The sample comprised PBMCs. This TCR came from a woman aged 50 to 60 in good health and CMV-seropositive. The receptor chain draws on TRBV6-5 and TRBJ2-7; TRBD1 fits 9 bases in the junction. This receptor has the CDR3 CASSRDRVTYEQYF. The nucleotide sequence reads as follows: TGTGCCAGCAGTAGGGACAGGGTGACCTACGAGCAGTACTTC.